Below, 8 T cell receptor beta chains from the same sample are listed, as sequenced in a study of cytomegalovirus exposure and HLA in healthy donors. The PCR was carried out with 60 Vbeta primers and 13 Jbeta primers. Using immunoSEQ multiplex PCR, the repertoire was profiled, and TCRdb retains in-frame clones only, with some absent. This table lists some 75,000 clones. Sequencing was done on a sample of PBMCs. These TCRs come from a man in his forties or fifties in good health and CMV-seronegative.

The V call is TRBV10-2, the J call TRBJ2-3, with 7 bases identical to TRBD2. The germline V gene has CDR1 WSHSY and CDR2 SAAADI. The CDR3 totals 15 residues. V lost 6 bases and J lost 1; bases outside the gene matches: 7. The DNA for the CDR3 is TGCGCCAGCAGCGACCGGGGGGACCGCACAGATACGCAGTATTTT. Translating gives CASSDRGDRTDTQYF.

The CDR3 region has the DNA TGTGCCAGTAGTATGCGGGGGCAGCTGAACACTGAAGCTTTCTTT. Protein sequence: CASSMRGQLNTEAFF. The chain uses TRBV19 and TRBJ1-1; D is possibly TRBD1 (6 bases). This CDR3 region has 15 residues. The germline gives CDR1 LNHDA, CDR2 SQIVND (reference sequence). V lost 3 bases to trimming and J lost 0 bases, with 11 bases between them. Filled out from reference TRBV19 and TRBJ1-1, the complete variable domain reads DGGITQSPKYLFRKEGQNVTLSCEQNLNHDAMYWYRQDPGQGLRLIYYSQIVNDFQKGDIAEGYSVSREKKESFPLTVTSAQKNPTAFYLCASSMRGQLNTEAFFGQGTRLTVV.

The CDR3 DNA reads TGTGCCAGCAGCCCCCAGGCGGGGGTGTCCACAGATACGCAGTATTTT. It yields the protein CASSPQAGVSTDTQYF. The chain couples TRBV7-9 to TRBJ2-3, with 7 nucleotides matching TRBD2. Germline assignment: CDR1 SEHNR and CDR2 FQNEAQ (reference sequence). Germline trimming cut 5 bases from V and 2 bases from J; bases unmatched to any gene: 10. The CDR3 extends over 16 amino acids.

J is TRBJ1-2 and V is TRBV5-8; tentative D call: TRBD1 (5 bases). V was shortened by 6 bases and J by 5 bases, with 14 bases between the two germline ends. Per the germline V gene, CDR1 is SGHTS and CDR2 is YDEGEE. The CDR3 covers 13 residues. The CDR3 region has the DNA TGTGCCAGCAAATCGGACACGAAATATGGCTACACCTTC. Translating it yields CASKSDTKYGYTF.

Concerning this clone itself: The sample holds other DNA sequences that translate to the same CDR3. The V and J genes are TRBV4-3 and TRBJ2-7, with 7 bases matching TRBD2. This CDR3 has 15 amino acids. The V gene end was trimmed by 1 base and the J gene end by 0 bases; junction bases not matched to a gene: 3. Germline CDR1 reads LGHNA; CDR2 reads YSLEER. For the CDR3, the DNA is TGCGCCAGCAGCCAAGGCGGGGGATCCTCCTACGAGCAGTACTTC. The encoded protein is CASSQGGGSSYEQYF.

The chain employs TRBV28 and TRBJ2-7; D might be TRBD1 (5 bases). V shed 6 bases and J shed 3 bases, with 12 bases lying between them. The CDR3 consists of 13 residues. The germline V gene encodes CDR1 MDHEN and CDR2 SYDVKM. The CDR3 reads CASRPPQGYEQYF. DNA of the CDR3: TGTGCCAGCAGACCGCCCCAGGGCTACGAGCAGTACTTC.

The CDR3 nucleotides read TGTGCCAGCAGCGTCGGGACAGGGGGTTATGGAAACACCATATATTTT. Translating gives CASSVGTGGYGNTIYF. The rearrangement joins TRBV9 to TRBJ1-3, with 11 bases identical to TRBD1. Germline CDR1 reads SGDLS; CDR2 reads YYNGEE. Trimming cost V 2 bases and J 3 bases; bases outside gene matches: 4. This CDR3 spans 16 amino acids.

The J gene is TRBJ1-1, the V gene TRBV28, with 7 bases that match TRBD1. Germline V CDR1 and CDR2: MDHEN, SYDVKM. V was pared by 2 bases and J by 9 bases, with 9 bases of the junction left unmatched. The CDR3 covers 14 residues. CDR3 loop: CASSLRQGSYQAFF. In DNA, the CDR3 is TGTGCCAGCAGTTTAAGACAGGGATCCTATCAAGCTTTCTTT.